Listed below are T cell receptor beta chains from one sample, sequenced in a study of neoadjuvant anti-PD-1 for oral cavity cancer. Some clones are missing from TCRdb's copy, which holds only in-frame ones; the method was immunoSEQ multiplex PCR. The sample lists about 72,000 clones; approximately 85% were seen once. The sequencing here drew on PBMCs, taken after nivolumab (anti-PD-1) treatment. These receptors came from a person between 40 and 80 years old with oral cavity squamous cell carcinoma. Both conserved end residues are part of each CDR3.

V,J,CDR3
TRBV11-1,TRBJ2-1,CASSLEGEQFF
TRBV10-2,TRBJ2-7,CASSESVGQTVFYEQYF
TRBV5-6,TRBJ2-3,CASTFGLTDTQYF
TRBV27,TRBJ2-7,CASSGTGSYEQYF
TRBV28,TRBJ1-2,CASSLPLVRVRGYTF
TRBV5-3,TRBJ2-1,CARSFNRTLRENEQFF
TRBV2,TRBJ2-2,CASSERQLSTGELFF
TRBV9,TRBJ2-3,CASSSGQGRGTDTQYF
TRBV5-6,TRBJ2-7,CASSLRDSDYEQYF
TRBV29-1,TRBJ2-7,CSVVAGGPYEQYF
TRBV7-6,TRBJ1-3,CASSGGANGNTIYF
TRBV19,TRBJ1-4,CASSATGGWTNEKLFF
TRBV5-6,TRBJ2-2,CASSRRDRTPNTGELFF
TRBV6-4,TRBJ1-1,CASRTAVVNTEAFF
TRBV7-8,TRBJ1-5,CASSLTGLNNQPQHF
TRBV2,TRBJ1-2,CASTNYGYTF
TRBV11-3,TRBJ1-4,CASTSRPRDRDPPTNEKLFF
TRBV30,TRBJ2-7,CAWFDRNEQYF
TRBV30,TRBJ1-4,CAWSRVAGREKLFF
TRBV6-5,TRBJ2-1,CASSYSLTTKEQFF
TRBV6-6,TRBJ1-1,CASIVGTEAFF
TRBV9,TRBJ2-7,CASSAGTGGGDEQYF
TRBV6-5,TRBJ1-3,CASSYGQGYTIYF
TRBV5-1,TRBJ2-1,CASSLEGGRIDEQFF
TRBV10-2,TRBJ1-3,CASSRGADGNTIYF
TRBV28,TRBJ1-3,CASSLGGPSGNTIYF
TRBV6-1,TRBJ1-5,CASSGQNSNQPQHF
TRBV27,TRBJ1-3,CASRPDDSGNTIYF